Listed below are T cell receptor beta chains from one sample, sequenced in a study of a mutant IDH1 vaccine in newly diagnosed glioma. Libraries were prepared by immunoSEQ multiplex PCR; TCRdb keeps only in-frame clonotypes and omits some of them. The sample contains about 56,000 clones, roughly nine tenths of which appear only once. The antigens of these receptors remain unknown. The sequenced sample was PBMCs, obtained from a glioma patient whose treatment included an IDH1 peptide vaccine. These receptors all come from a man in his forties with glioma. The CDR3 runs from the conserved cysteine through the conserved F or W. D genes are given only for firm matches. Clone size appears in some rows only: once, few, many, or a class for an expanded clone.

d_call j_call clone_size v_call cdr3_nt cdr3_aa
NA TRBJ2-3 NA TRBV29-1 TGCAGCGTTACCCCAAGGGGGGATACGCAGTATTTT CSVTPRGDTQYF
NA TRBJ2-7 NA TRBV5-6 TGTGCCAGCAGCTTGGGTTGGTACGAGCAGTACTTC CASSLGWYEQYF
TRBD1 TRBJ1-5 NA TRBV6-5 TGTGCCAGCAGCCCGGACAGGGTGGTTCAGCCCCAGCATTTT CASSPDRVVQPQHF
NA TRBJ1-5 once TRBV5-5 TGTGCCAGCAGCCTCGCGGGAAGCAATCAGCCCCAGCATTTT CASSLAGSNQPQHF
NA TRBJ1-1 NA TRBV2 TGTGCCAGCAGTGAGGGGAGTTGGGTCACTGAAGCTTTCTTT CASSEGSWVTEAFF
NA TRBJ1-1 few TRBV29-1 TGCAGCGTTCAGGGTTGGGTGAATGAAGCTTTCTTT CSVQGWVNEAFF
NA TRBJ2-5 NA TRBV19 TGTGCCAGTAGTCAGGGCATCCGAGAGACCCAGTACTTC CASSQGIRETQYF
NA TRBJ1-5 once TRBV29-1 TGCAGCGTTTTGGACACCGGATACCAGCCCCAGCATTTT CSVLDTGYQPQHF
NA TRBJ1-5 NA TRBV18 TGTGCCAGCTCACCGGGCAGGTTTTCAAATAGCAATCAGCCCCAGCATTTT CASSPGRFSNSNQPQHF
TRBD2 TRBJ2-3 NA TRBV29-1 TGCAGCGTTGACGCGCTAGCGGGAGGAGTAGTTAGAGATACGCAGTATTTT CSVDALAGGVVRDTQYF
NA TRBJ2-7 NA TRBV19 TGTGCCAGTAGTATGACGGGCTCGCTAAGGGAGCAGTACTTC CASSMTGSLREQYF
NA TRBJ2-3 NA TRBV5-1 TGCGCCAGCAGCGGGGGAAGGGGCACAGATACGCAGTATTTT CASSGGRGTDTQYF
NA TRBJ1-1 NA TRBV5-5 TGTGCCAGCAGCTTTACAGGAGGCACTGAAGCTTTCTTT CASSFTGGTEAFF
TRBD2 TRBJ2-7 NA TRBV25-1 TGTGCCAGCAGTGGACTAGCGGGAGGCTACGAGCAGTACTTC CASSGLAGGYEQYF
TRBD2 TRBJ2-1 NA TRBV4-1 TGCGCCAGCAGCCAAGATATGCAGCGGGAGGGCAATGAGCAGTTCTTC CASSQDMQREGNEQFF
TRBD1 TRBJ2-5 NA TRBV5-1 TGCGCCAGCAGCCTCCGGACAGGGGCAATCCAAGAGACCCAGTACTTC CASSLRTGAIQETQYF
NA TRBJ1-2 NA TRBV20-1 TGCAGCCCGGAGGGGGGCGGAGGCTACACCTTC CSPEGGGGYTF
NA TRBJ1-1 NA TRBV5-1 TGCGCCAGCAGCTTGGGGCAGTTAAGGCTTTGGACTGAAGCTTTCTTT CASSLGQLRLWTEAFF
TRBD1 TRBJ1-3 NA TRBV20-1 TGCAGTGCTAGGACCGGACAGGGGATATATTTT CSARTGQGIYF
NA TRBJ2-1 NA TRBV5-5 TGTGCCAGCAGCTTATGGGCAGGCCCAACCTACAATGAGCAGTTCTTC CASSLWAGPTYNEQFF
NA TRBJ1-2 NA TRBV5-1 TGCGCCAGCAGGGGAGATGACAACCCGGGCAGTGGCTACACCTTC CASRGDDNPGSGYTF
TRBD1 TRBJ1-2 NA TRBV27 TGTGCCAGCAGTTTCACCCATGTAACAGGGGATTATGGCTACACCTTC CASSFTHVTGDYGYTF
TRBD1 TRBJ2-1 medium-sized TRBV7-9 TGTGCCAGCAGCTCTTACGGGACAGGGCTGAATGAGCAGTTCTTC CASSSYGTGLNEQFF
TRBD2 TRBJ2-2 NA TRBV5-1 TGCGCCAGCAGCCGGGGGGACAACACCGGGGAGCTGTTTTTT CASSRGDNTGELFF
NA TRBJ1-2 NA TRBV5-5 TGTGCCAGCAGCTTGCTCCAAAACTATGGCTACACCTTC CASSLLQNYGYTF
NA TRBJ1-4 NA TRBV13 TGTGCCAGCAGACGAAGCATGCAGGGAGTTTTTCGGGCAACTAATGAAAAACTGTTTTTT CASRRSMQGVFRATNEKLFF
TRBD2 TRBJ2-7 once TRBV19 TGTGCCAGTAGTATACAGACTAGCGGACCCTACGAGCAGTACTTC CASSIQTSGPYEQYF
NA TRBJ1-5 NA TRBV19 TGTGCCAGTAGTATACTGGGGAATCAGCCCCAGCATTTT CASSILGNQPQHF
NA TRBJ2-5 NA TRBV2 TGTGCCAGCAGGTACCAAGAGACCCAGTACTTC CASRYQETQYF
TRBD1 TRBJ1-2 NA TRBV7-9 TGTGCCAGCAGCAAAACAGGGGGTGGGAACTATGGCTACACCTTC CASSKTGGGNYGYTF
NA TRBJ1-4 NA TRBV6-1 TGTGCCAGCAGCGGAAGTCTTTTTAAGGAAAAACTGTTTTTT CASSGSLFKEKLFF
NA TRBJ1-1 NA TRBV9 TGTGCCAGCAGCGTAACACAGAACACTGAAGCTTTCTTT CASSVTQNTEAFF
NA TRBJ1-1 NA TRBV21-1 TGTGCCAGCAGCGGACGAAAAGCTTTCTTT CASSGRKAFF
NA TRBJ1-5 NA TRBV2 TGTGCCAGCAACAAAGAGCAGGGAAATCAGCCCCAGCATTTT CASNKEQGNQPQHF
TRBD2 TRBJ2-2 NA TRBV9 TGTGCCAGCAGCTCTACTAGCGGGAGAACCGGGGAGCTGTTTTTT CASSSTSGRTGELFF
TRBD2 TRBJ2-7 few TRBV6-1 TGTGCCAGCACCGAGGGTGGAGCGGGAGCTGACGAGCAGTACTTC CASTEGGAGADEQYF
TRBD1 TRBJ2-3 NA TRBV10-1 TGCGCCAGCAGTGACCACAGGGGGAAGACAGATACGCAGTATTTT CASSDHRGKTDTQYF
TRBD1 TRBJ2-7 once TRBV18 TGTGCCAGCTCACCTCTCGGGACAGGGTTTAGGTACGAGCAGTACTTC CASSPLGTGFRYEQYF
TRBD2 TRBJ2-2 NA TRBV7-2 TGTGCCAGCAGCCGAACAACTAGCGGGAGGATGACCGGGGAGCTGTTTTTT CASSRTTSGRMTGELFF
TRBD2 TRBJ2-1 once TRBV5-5 TGTGCCAGCAGCTCCCGGGAGGGGTCCTACAATGAGCAGTTCTTC CASSSREGSYNEQFF
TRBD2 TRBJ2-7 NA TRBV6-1 TGTGCCAGCAACGCATTAGCGGGAGGGCCCCACGAGCAGTACTTC CASNALAGGPHEQYF
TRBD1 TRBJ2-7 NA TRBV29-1 TGCAGCGTTGCCGGGACAGGGTACGAGCAGTACTTC CSVAGTGYEQYF
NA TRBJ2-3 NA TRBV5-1 TGCGCCAGCAGCTTGGCCCAGGGGACAGATACGCAGTATTTT CASSLAQGTDTQYF
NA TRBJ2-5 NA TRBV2 TGTGCCAGCTGGGGGGTCCAAGAGACCCAGTACTTC CASWGVQETQYF
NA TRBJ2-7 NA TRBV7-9 TGTGCCAGCAGCTTAGCAGTCAGCCGCTACGAGCAGTACTTC CASSLAVSRYEQYF
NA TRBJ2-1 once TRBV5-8 TGTGCCAGCAGCCCGGGGGAGGGGGCTCTCAATGAGCAGTTCTTC CASSPGEGALNEQFF
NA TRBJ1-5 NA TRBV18 TGTGCCAGCTCACCCGGAGTGGTTCAGCCCCAGCATTTT CASSPGVVQPQHF
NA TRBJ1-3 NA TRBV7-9 TGTGCCAGCAGCTTATGGGCCTCTGGAAACACCATATATTTT CASSLWASGNTIYF
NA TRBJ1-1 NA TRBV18 TGTGCCAGCTCACCACCCGACAGGAAAAAAGAAGCTTTCTTT CASSPPDRKKEAFF
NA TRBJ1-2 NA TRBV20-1 TGCAGTGCGGGCTATGGCTACACCTTC CSAGYGYTF